This T cell receptor beta chain derives from a study of blood T cell repertoires in COVID-19. The assay was immunoSEQ multiplex PCR, and TCRdb's table has in-frame clones only and misses some. The profile covers 65,000 to 95,000 clones, with 88% appearing a single time and 7% to 8% taken by the ten largest. CDR1 and CDR2 (germline): SGHNT, YYREEE (reference sequence). The CDR3 runs 18 residues. With 4 bases clipped from V and 4 bases from J, the junction kept 12 bases outside the gene matches. This clone was seen just once. The receptor's source is a man in his 70s with acute or convalescent COVID-19. The V and J genes are TRBV5-4 and TRBJ2-2; TRBD2 aligns across 11 bases. What was sequenced was peripheral blood. The CDR3 reads CASSPRAGGLAATGELFF. CDR3 DNA sequence: TGTGCCAGCAGCCCTAGGGCGGGGGGACTAGCGGCCACCGGGGAGCTGTTTTTT.